Below are 25 T cell receptor beta chains sequenced from a single sample in a study of blood T cell repertoires in COVID-19. Sequencing used immunoSEQ multiplex PCR; TCRdb keeps in-frame clones, though not all of them. The sample consists of over 250,000 clones, roughly 86% of them appearing once. The source material was PBMCs or T cells enriched from blood (not recorded which). The receptor set was obtained from a woman in her 30s who had recovered from COVID-19.

V and J are TRBV6-1 and TRBJ2-7; D call uncertain. The V gene's germline CDR1 is MNHNS and CDR2 SASEGT. With 3 bases removed from V and 6 bases from J, the gap between germline ends came to 15 bases. The length of the CDR3 is 14 residues. The CDR3 bases are TGTGCCAGCAGTGATTGGGCAGGCTTGGGCGAGCAGTACTTC. Translating it yields CASSDWAGLGEQYF.

A few counts support this clone. The chain combines TRBV30 with TRBJ2-3; 7 positions agree with TRBD2. The CDR3 is 13 residues long. The trim removed 0 bases at V and 8 bases at J, leaving 5 bases unmatched. Germline V gene lookup returns CDR1 GTSNPN and CDR2 SVGIG (reference sequence). CDR3: CAWSVGGWGTQYF. The CDR3, as DNA: TGTGCCTGGAGTGTCGGGGGGTGGGGTACGCAGTATTTT. The entire variable domain, with the rest obtained from reference TRBV30 and TRBJ2-3, is as follows: SQTIHQWPATLVQPVGSPLSLECTVEGTSNPNLYWYRQAAGRGLQLLFYSVGIGQISSEVPQNLSASRPQDRQFILSSKKLLLSDSGFYLCAWSVGGWGTQYFGPGTRLTVL.

The chain combines TRBV6-5 with TRBJ1-2, with 9 bases lining up with TRBD1. With 8 bases clipped from V and 6 bases from J, the junction kept 7 bases outside the gene matches. This CDR3 has 13 residues. Germline assignment: CDR1 MNHEY and CDR2 SVGAGI. CDR3 nucleotide sequence: TGTGCCAGCTGTCGACAGGGGGGCGATGGCTACACCTTC. Its translation: CASCRQGGDGYTF.

The chain couples TRBV2 to TRBJ2-3; TRBD2 matches at 9 bases. The CDR3 is made up of 15 amino acids. V gave up 9 bases and J gave up 1 base; unmatched junction bases: 8. Germline assignment: CDR1 SNHLY and CDR2 FYNNEI. The CDR3 here is CARGGRTSGTDTQYF. The CDR3 bases are TGTGCCAGGGGGGGTCGGACTAGCGGCACAGATACGCAGTATTTT.

The chain employs TRBV9 and TRBJ1-2, with 7 bases fitting TRBD1. Germline CDR1 SGDLS, CDR2 YYNGEE. This CDR3 has 15 residues. V dropped 1 base and J dropped 5; count of bases not matched to a gene: 8. CDR3 DNA sequence: TGTGCCAGCAGCGTATCAGGGGGGCCGAGATATGGCTACACCTTC. It is translated as CASSVSGGPRYGYTF.

This chain uses TRBV4-1 with TRBJ1-1; 8 bases are shared with TRBD1. V was clipped by 5 bases and J by 6 bases; unmatched bases: 11. Germline V gives CDR1 MGHRA, CDR2 YSYEKL. This CDR3 spans 15 amino acids. DNA for the CDR3: TGCGCCAGCAGCACGACAGGGGTTTTGATCTCTGAAGCTTTCTTT. Translating gives CASSTTGVLISEAFF.

The gene calls are TRBV19 and TRBJ1-1; TRBD1 aligns across 8 bases. Germline trimming cut 2 bases from V and 5 bases from J; bases unmatched to any gene: 1. The CDR3 sequence is 13 residues long. Germline lookup yields CDR1 LNHDA and CDR2 SQIVND (reference sequence). CDR3 residues: CASSINRGTEAFF. The CDR3 nucleotides read TGTGCCAGTAGTATAAACAGGGGGACTGAAGCTTTCTTT.

The J gene is TRBJ2-2, the V gene TRBV3-1 (or the pseudogene TRBV3-2); 9 bases align to TRBD1. The trim removed 0 bases at V and 2 bases at J, leaving 10 bases unmatched. The CDR3 totals 19 residues. Germline assignment: CDR1 LGHDT and CDR2 YNNKEL (reference sequence). The CDR3 DNA sequence: TGTGCCAGCAGCCAAGATAGCAGAATGGGACAGGGCAACACCGGGGAGCTGTTTTTT. This gives the protein CASSQDSRMGQGNTGELFF.

The CDR3 region is CSVGDTTNYGYTF. For the CDR3, the DNA is TGCAGCGTTGGGGACACAACTAACTATGGCTACACCTTC. The gene calls are TRBV29-1 and TRBJ1-2; D may be TRBD1 (6 bases). V shed 4 bases and J shed 0 bases, with 9 bases lying between them. Germline assignment: CDR1 SQVTM and CDR2 ANQGSEA. The CDR3 has 13 amino acids.

The rearrangement joins TRBV5-4 to TRBJ2-2; 8 nucleotides align to TRBD2. Looked up from germline, CDR1 is SGHNT and CDR2 is YYREEE (reference sequence). V shed 5 bases, J shed 5 bases, and the junction held 11 bases outside the gene matches. The CDR3 extends over 16 amino acids. The CDR3 protein is CASRPAGAEGTGELFF. The CDR3 region has the DNA TGTGCCAGCAGACCAGCGGGGGCCGAAGGGACCGGGGAGCTGTTTTTT.

This clone was seen only once. CDR3 amino acids: CASSLSGIPYEQYF. DNA of the CDR3: TGTGCCAGCAGTTTATCAGGTATCCCCTACGAGCAGTACTTC. The rearrangement links TRBV28 to TRBJ2-7; D remains ambiguous. This CDR3 has 14 amino acids. V was clipped by 1 base and J by 2 bases, with 9 bases between them. Per germline, CDR1 MDHEN and CDR2 SYDVKM.

The chain is built from TRBV24-1 and TRBJ2-3; the match to TRBD1 covers 10 bases. Germline CDR1 is KGHDR and CDR2 is SFDVKD. The J segment lost 2 bases and the V segment lost 4 bases, leaving 8 bases of the junction unmatched. This CDR3 region has 17 residues. CDR3 protein: CATSDPGQGLDTDTQYF. Written as DNA, the CDR3 is TGTGCCACCAGTGACCCGGGACAGGGGTTGGACACAGATACGCAGTATTTT.

This chain connects TRBV11-2 to TRBJ1-4; no definite D call. This CDR3 is built from 13 residues. V shed 0 bases and J shed 8 bases, with 7 bases lying between them. CDR1 SGHAT and CDR2 FQNNGV come from the germline V gene. CDR3 sequence (DNA): TGTGCCAGCAGCTTAGAGGCGGGGGAAAAACTGTTTTTT. It yields the protein CASSLEAGEKLFF.

The chain employs TRBV19 and TRBJ2-5; TRBD2 matches 7 bases. The V gene end was trimmed by 5 bases and the J gene end by 5 bases; junction bases not matched to a gene: 8. The germline V gene encodes CDR1 LNHDA and CDR2 SQIVND (reference sequence). This CDR3 spans 14 amino acids. CDR3 in amino acids: CASSPRLRGETQYF. CDR3 in DNA: TGTGCCAGTAGTCCAAGACTGCGGGGGGAGACCCAGTACTTC.

In DNA, the CDR3 is TGTGCCAGCAGTGAGGGTGGACAGGGGTGGTACGAGCAGTACTTC. Protein sequence: CASSEGGQGWYEQYF. The genes are TRBV2 and TRBJ2-7; 9 bases are a match to TRBD1. V was pared by 3 bases and J by 4 bases, with 7 bases of the junction left unmatched. CDR3 length: 15 amino acids. Germline CDR1 reads SNHLY; CDR2 reads FYNNEI.

The chain links TRBV3-1 (or the pseudogene TRBV3-2) to TRBJ1-2; the D gene is possibly TRBD1 (5 bases). This CDR3 contains 12 residues. The germline V gene encodes CDR1 LGHDT and CDR2 YNNKEL (reference sequence). Trimming shortened V by 3 bases and J by 4 bases, and 6 bases separated the two germline ends. The CDR3 loop reads CASSQGPYGYTF. The CDR3, as DNA: TGTGCCAGCAGCCAGGGGCCCTATGGCTACACCTTC.

This chain connects TRBV6-5 to TRBJ2-4, with 9 positions matching TRBD1. Germline lookup yields CDR1 MNHEY and CDR2 SVGAGI. V shed 4 bases, J shed 10 bases, and the junction held 8 bases outside the gene matches. The CDR3 runs 14 residues. The CDR3 protein is CASSSGTGRGIQYF. CDR3 in DNA: TGTGCCAGCAGTTCAGGGACAGGGCGAGGAATTCAGTACTTC.

The chain joins TRBV10-3 to TRBJ1-4; 7 bases match TRBD1. V shed 2 bases, J shed 4 bases, and the junction held 4 bases outside the gene matches. CDR1 is ENHRY, CDR2 SYGVKD, per germline. The CDR3 has 15 amino acids. The CDR3 nucleotides are TGTGCCATCAGTGAGGTGGCAGGGGGTAATGAAAAACTGTTTTTT. This translates into CAISEVAGGNEKLFF.

This rearrangement joins TRBV2 to TRBJ1-5; D unclear. Between the trimmed V and J ends, which lost 6 bases and 7 bases, there was a span of 19 bases. CDR1 SNHLY and CDR2 FYNNEI come from the germline V gene. This CDR3 region has 15 residues. CDR3 sequence (DNA): TGTGCCAGCAGGAAGGAGCGGGGTGATCTACAGCCCCAGCATTTT. Encoded protein: CASRKERGDLQPQHF.

This chain uses TRBV28 with TRBJ2-2; TRBD1 is a possible D gene (5 bases). This CDR3 is built from 13 residues. V lost 6 bases and J lost 5, with 10 bases in between. CDR1 is MDHEN, CDR2 SYDVKM, per germline. The CDR3 is CASRKSGTGELFF. The CDR3 bases are TGTGCCAGCAGGAAATCAGGGACCGGGGAGCTGTTTTTT.

This clone was found a few times. The chain joins TRBV6-5 to TRBJ1-4, with unresolved D. Trimming shortened V by 0 bases and J by 8 bases, and 16 bases separated the two germline ends. Germline V gene sequence: CDR1 MNHEY, CDR2 SVGAGI. The CDR3 totals 16 residues. DNA of the CDR3: TGTGCCAGCAGTTACTCGGCCGGGTCCTATCTCGAAAAACTGTTTTTT. Amino acid sequence: CASSYSAGSYLEKLFF.

This chain connects TRBV7-9 to TRBJ2-3, with 7 bases fitting TRBD1. CDR1 SEHNR and CDR2 FQNEAQ come from the germline V gene (reference sequence). Trimming removed 5 bases from V and 1 base from J; junction bases left unmatched: 12. This CDR3 has 17 residues. CDR3 protein: CASSPRTGSSGTDTQYF. The CDR3 DNA is TGTGCCAGCAGCCCTCGGACAGGATCTAGTGGCACAGATACGCAGTATTTT.

The rearrangement joins TRBV6-5 to TRBJ2-1; 8 nucleotides agree with TRBD2. The junction had 6 bases not matched to a gene; V was cut back by 8 bases and J by 0 bases. The CDR3 covers 15 residues. The germline CDR1 and CDR2 sequences are MNHEY and SVGAGI. The CDR3 spells CASGRGASSYNEQFF. DNA for the CDR3: TGTGCCAGCGGGCGGGGGGCGAGCTCCTACAATGAGCAGTTCTTC.

The chain carries TRBV12-3 or TRBV12-4 and TRBJ1-5; D unresolved. V was shortened by 3 bases and J by 4 bases, with 7 bases between the two germline ends. This CDR3 is 13 amino acids long. For the CDR3, the DNA is TGTGCCAGCAGTTTGGTCAGAAATCAGCCCCAGCATTTT. Translated, it gives CASSLVRNQPQHF.

The chain uses TRBV11-3 and TRBJ2-3; 8 bases agree with TRBD1. This CDR3 has 15 amino acids. Germline lookup yields CDR1 SGHNT and CDR2 YENEEA. With 5 bases clipped from V and 4 bases from J, the junction kept 8 bases outside the gene matches. The CDR3 here is CASSIGTGRADTQYF. In DNA form, the CDR3 reads TGTGCCAGCAGCATTGGGACAGGCCGAGCAGATACGCAGTATTTT.